Sequencing of this T cell receptor (beta chain) was carried out in a study of T cells in Graves' hyperthyroidism and ophthalmopathy. Overall study context: Upon initial diagnosis and before any treatment, peripheral blood was collected.

Patients aged 18 to 65 with hyperthyroidism were newly diagnosed, with duration under 2 months. Uncontrolled infection, other autoimmune disease, pregnancy or lactation disqualified patients from enrolment. Using more than 8 ml of fresh peripheral blood, PBMCs were prepared. Template material for amplifying TCR beta CDR3 regions consisted of RNA transcripts. HTBI primers drove first-round RT-PCR of the TCR CDR3. TCRdb analysed the multiplex PCR reads with MiXCR anew, one entry per CDR3 protein. The profile shows over 700,000 distinct CDR3 sequences, around 40% of them singletons. CDR1 and CDR2 from the germline V gene are WSHSY and SAAADI. The CDR3 spans 16 residues. V shed 6 bases and J shed 0 bases, with 17 bases lying between them.

This sequence originates from a woman in her thirties or forties with Graves' hyperthyroidism. The specimen was blood. The rearrangement links TRBV10-2 to TRBJ1-1; D perhaps matches TRBD1 (5 bases). CDR3: CASRPGGGVMNTEAFF. Here the CDR3 DNA reads TGCGCCAGCAGGCCCGGGGGAGGTGTGATGAACACTGAAGCTTTCTTT.